This is a list of T cell receptor beta chains from one sample in a study of Ad26.COV2.S vaccination and SARS-CoV-2 variants. The data were produced by immunoSEQ multiplex PCR, yet TCRdb's version contains in-frame clones alone and is incomplete. The sample records some 350,000 clones, about 90% being singletons. The source was peripheral blood, collected after recovery from COVID-19. The origin of the receptors is a human donor who had recovered from COVID-19. Both conserved end residues are part of each CDR3. D genes are given only for firm matches. The size field is filled for only some rows; it gives once, few, many or a size class.

TRBV11-3	.	.	TRBJ1-3	TGTGCCAGCAGACACCCGGGGCGACATACGGGCGGAAACACCATATATTTT	CASRHPGRHTGGNTIYF
TRBV5-1	.	.	TRBJ2-5	TGCGCCAGCAGCTTGGCCGGGGCGGACCAAGAGACCCAGTACTTC	CASSLAGADQETQYF
TRBV9	.	.	TRBJ2-1	TGTGCCAGCAGCGTAGCCTACAATGAGCAGTTCTTC	CASSVAYNEQFF
TRBV7-9	.	TRBD1	TRBJ2-1	TGTGCCAGCAGCTTCAGGGACAGGGGTATCATTGAGCAGTTCTTC	CASSFRDRGIIEQFF
TRBV11-2	.	TRBD2	TRBJ2-5	TGTGCCAGCAGCTTTGGGCGGGGGGGCGTCGGTGAGACCCAGTACTTC	CASSFGRGGVGETQYF
TRBV7-9	.	.	TRBJ1-3	TGTGCCAGCAGCTTGACCGGGGTAGGAAACACCATATATTTT	CASSLTGVGNTIYF
TRBV7-9	.	.	TRBJ1-5	TGTGCCAGCAGCTTACTGGGATTGGGTCAGCCCCAGCATTTT	CASSLLGLGQPQHF
TRBV27	.	.	TRBJ1-2	TGTGCCAGCAGACAGGGTGGGTATGGCTACACCTTC	CASRQGGYGYTF
TRBV3-1/TRBV3-2	.	.	TRBJ1-1	TGTGCCAGCAGCCAGGGGTGGGTGAACACTGAAGCTTTCTTT	CASSQGWVNTEAFF
TRBV12-5	.	.	TRBJ1-5	TGTGCTAGTGGTTTGGTACCTACAGTTGGTCAGCCCCAGCATTTT	CASGLVPTVGQPQHF
TRBV4-1	.	TRBD1	TRBJ2-7	TGCGCCAGCAGCCTCCGGACAGGGTACGACGAGCAGTACTTC	CASSLRTGYDEQYF
TRBV10-3	.	.	TRBJ2-6	TGTGCCATCAGTGAGTTAACCGCTGGGGCCAACGTCCTGACTTTC	CAISELTAGANVLTF
TRBV5-8	.	.	TRBJ2-1	TGTGCCAGCAGCTTGTCTCTGATAGGTGCCTACAATGAGCAGTTCTTC	CASSLSLIGAYNEQFF
TRBV4-3	.	.	TRBJ1-6	TGCGCCAGCAGCCAAGATCCAGGACCCTATAATTCACCCCTCCACTTT	CASSQDPGPYNSPLHF
TRBV7-2	once	TRBD2	TRBJ2-7	TGTGCCAGCAGGGATCGGGGGGGCCCTGTGGAGCAGTACTTC	CASRDRGGPVEQYF
TRBV4-1	.	.	TRBJ2-3	TGCGCCAGCAGCCTAAGACTGGAAGACGGTCCCACAGATACGCAGTATTTT	CASSLRLEDGPTDTQYF
TRBV11-2	.	.	TRBJ1-2	TGTGCCAGCAGCTTAGCGTTTTCCTCGGGGATCACTAACTATGGCTACACCTTC	CASSLAFSSGITNYGYTF
TRBV6-5	.	.	TRBJ2-5	TGTGCCAGCAGGCGGGGATTCCGAGAGACCCAGTACTTC	CASRRGFRETQYF
TRBV19	.	.	TRBJ2-1	TGTGCCAGTAGTAGCACAGGGTTTGGGTACAATGAGCAGTTCTTC	CASSSTGFGYNEQFF
TRBV6-2/TRBV6-3	.	TRBD1	TRBJ1-1	TGTGCCAGCAGTCAACCGGGACAGGGGTCTGAAGCTTTCTTT	CASSQPGQGSEAFF
TRBV9	.	TRBD1	TRBJ1-2	TGTGCCAGCAGCGTTACCGCCGGCGACAGGGGCCTTGGGGGCTACACCTTC	CASSVTAGDRGLGGYTF
TRBV19	.	.	TRBJ1-2	TGTGCCACTCGGCGAGAGGGTCTGGCTAACTATGGCTACACCTTC	CATRREGLANYGYTF
TRBV27	.	.	TRBJ2-7	TGTGCCAGCAGTTTCTCCCCGGAGCTCGCCCTCTACGAGCAGTACTTC	CASSFSPELALYEQYF
TRBV28	.	.	TRBJ1-2	TGTGCCAGCAGTTCCGCTGCGGGGAACTATGGCTACACCTTC	CASSSAAGNYGYTF
TRBV5-1	.	.	TRBJ2-5	TGCGCCAGCAGCTTGTACAGGGTCGAAGAGACCCAGTACTTC	CASSLYRVEETQYF
TRBV4-3	.	.	TRBJ1-6	TGCGCCAGCAGCCAAGACCCCCAAGGGACCTCTAATTCACCCCTCCACTTT	CASSQDPQGTSNSPLHF
TRBV3-1/TRBV3-2	.	.	TRBJ1-2	TGTGCCAGCAGCCAAGATTTGGCGGCCGGTGGCTACACCTTC	CASSQDLAAGGYTF
TRBV19	.	TRBD1	TRBJ1-1	TGTGCCAGTAGTCGACAGGGGGCGATGAACACTGAAGCTTTCTTT	CASSRQGAMNTEAFF
TRBV27	.	TRBD2	TRBJ2-4	TGTGCCAGCAGTTTAGGAGGCAGCGGGGGGACCAAAAACATTCAGTACTTC	CASSLGGSGGTKNIQYF
TRBV4-1	.	.	TRBJ1-2	TGCGCCAGCAGCCAAGAATCGGGGGGTGGCTACACCTTC	CASSQESGGGYTF
TRBV14	.	TRBD1	TRBJ1-4	TGTGCCAGCAGCCAAGTGGACAGGTCTACTGGAAAACTGTTTTTT	CASSQVDRSTGKLFF
TRBV7-9	.	.	TRBJ2-5	TGTGCCAGCAGCCGGACAGAACAAGAGACCCAGTACTTC	CASSRTEQETQYF
TRBV7-9	.	.	TRBJ2-2	TGTGCCAGCAGCTTAGTCCTACCTATTAACACCGGGGAGCTGTTTTTT	CASSLVLPINTGELFF
TRBV11-1	.	.	TRBJ1-4	TGTGCCAGCAGCAGACAGCCAGGAAATGAAAAACTGTTTTTT	CASSRQPGNEKLFF
TRBV4-2	.	TRBD2	TRBJ2-5	TGTGCCAGCAGCCATAATACGGGGGGTTGGGAGACCCAGTACTTC	CASSHNTGGWETQYF
TRBV18	.	.	TRBJ1-6	TGTGCCAGCTCACCTGGACAGAGCTCCTATAATTCACCCCTCCACTTT	CASSPGQSSYNSPLHF
TRBV7-9	.	.	TRBJ1-2	TGTGCCAGCACCCAGGCCGACCGCGATAACTATGGCTACACCTTC	CASTQADRDNYGYTF
TRBV6-2/TRBV6-3	.	.	TRBJ1-2	TGTGCCAGCAGCCAATGGCCGGGTAACTATGGCTACACCTTC	CASSQWPGNYGYTF
TRBV6-5	.	TRBD1	TRBJ2-4	TGTGCCAGCAGTCGGACAGGGCCCAAAAACATTCAGTACTTC	CASSRTGPKNIQYF
TRBV7-9	.	.	TRBJ2-3	TGTGCCGAGACTTACGTGAGTTCGCAGTATTTT	CAETYVSSQYF
TRBV2	.	TRBD2	TRBJ2-7	TGTGCCAGCACCCCAAGTTGGCTAGCGGGGGGATTAGCCTACGAGCAGTACTTC	CASTPSWLAGGLAYEQYF
TRBV19	.	TRBD1	TRBJ1-2	TGTGCCAGTAGTATGGCAGGGGGCCTTATCTATGGCTACACCTTC	CASSMAGGLIYGYTF
TRBV6-2/TRBV6-3	.	TRBD1	TRBJ2-7	TGTGCCAGCAGTTCACTGGACAGGGCAAGGTCCTACGAGCAGTACTTC	CASSSLDRARSYEQYF
TRBV5-5	.	.	TRBJ2-1	TGTGCCAGCAGCCTGGAGGCCAGGCATCGAACCCAGCAGTTCTTC	CASSLEARHRTQQFF
TRBV28	.	TRBD1	TRBJ2-3	TGTGCCAGCAGTCACGGACAGGGGGCAGATACGCAGTATTTT	CASSHGQGADTQYF